This record looks at one T cell receptor beta chain sequence and its context. TCRdb independently ran MiXCR on the RT-PCR reads; one entry per CDR3 protein. This sample has about 700,000 distinct CDR3 sequences; around 14% occur once, and the top ten carry 3.6%. Trimming cost V 3 bases and J 4 bases; bases outside gene matches: 7. Germline-derived CDR1 and CDR2 are SGDLS and YYNGEE. The CDR3 runs to 16 residues. The receptor's source is a female donor in good health, serving as a healthy control. The chain is built from TRBV9 and TRBJ2-2, with 9 bases matching TRBD1. The sequencing input was memory CD4+ T cells from blood. The CDR3 loop reads CASSAPGQGGTGELFF. CDR3 bases: TGTGCCAGCAGCGCACCGGGACAGGGTGGCACCGGGGAGCTGTTTTTT.